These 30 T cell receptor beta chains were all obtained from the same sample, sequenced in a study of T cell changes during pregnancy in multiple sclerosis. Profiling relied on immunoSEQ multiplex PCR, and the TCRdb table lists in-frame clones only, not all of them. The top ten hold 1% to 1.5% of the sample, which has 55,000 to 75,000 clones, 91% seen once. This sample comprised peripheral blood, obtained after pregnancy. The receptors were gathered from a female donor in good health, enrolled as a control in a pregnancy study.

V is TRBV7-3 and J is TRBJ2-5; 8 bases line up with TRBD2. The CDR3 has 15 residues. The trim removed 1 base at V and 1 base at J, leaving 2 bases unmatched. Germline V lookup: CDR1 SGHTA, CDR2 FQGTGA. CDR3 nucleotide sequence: TGTGCCAGCAGCTTAAGCGGGGGGCCCCAAGAGACCCAGTACTTC. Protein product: CASSLSGGPQETQYF.

CDR3: CASSQGADTEAFF. The CDR3 DNA is TGTGCCAGCAGCCAGGGGGCCGACACTGAAGCTTTCTTT. The chain combines TRBV11-2 with TRBJ1-1; 8 nucleotides agree with TRBD1. V lost 5 bases, J lost 3 bases, and 2 bases stayed unmatched. Looked up from germline, CDR1 is SGHAT and CDR2 is FQNNGV. The CDR3 is made up of 13 amino acids.

CDR3 amino acids: CASRSLAGLTDTQYF. Written as DNA, the CDR3 is TGTGCCAGCAGAAGTCTAGCGGGGCTCACAGATACGCAGTATTTT. The chain is built from TRBV6-1 and TRBJ2-3; TRBD2 matches at 9 bases. The CDR3 consists of 15 residues. Losses at the gene ends were 6 bases for V and 2 bases for J; bases not matched to a gene: 6. Germline V gene lookup returns CDR1 MNHNS and CDR2 SASEGT.

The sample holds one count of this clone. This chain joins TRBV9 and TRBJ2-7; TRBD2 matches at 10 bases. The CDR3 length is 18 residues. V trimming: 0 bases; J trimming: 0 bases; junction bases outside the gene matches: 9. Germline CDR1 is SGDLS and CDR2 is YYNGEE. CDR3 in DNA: TGTGCCAGCAGCGTAGGGTCTAGCGGGGGACCCAGCTCCTACGAGCAGTACTTC. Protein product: CASSVGSSGGPSSYEQYF.

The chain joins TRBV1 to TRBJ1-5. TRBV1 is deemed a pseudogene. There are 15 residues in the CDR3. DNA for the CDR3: TGCACCAGCAGCCAAAACGCCTATAGCAATCAGCCCCAGCATTTT. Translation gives CTSSQNAYSNQPQHF.

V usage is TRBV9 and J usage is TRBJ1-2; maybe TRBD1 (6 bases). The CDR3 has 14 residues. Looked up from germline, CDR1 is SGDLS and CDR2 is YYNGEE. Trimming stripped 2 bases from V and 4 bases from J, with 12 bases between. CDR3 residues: CASSVITGPYGYTF. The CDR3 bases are TGTGCCAGCAGCGTTATAACAGGGCCCTATGGCTACACCTTC.

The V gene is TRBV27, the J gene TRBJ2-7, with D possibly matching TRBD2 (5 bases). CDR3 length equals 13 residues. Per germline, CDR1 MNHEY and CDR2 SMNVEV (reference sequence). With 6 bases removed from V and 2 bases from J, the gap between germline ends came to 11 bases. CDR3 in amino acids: CASRREGTYEQYF. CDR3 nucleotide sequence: TGTGCCAGCAGGAGGGAAGGGACCTACGAGCAGTACTTC.

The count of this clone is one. The CDR3 is CASSPVGAGGREDTQYF. CDR3 bases: TGTGCCAGCAGCCCCGTGGGAGCGGGGGGGCGGGAAGATACGCAGTATTTT. The V call is TRBV7-3, the J call TRBJ2-3; 10 nucleotides agree with TRBD2. The CDR3 totals 17 residues. Germline loops: CDR1 SGHTA, CDR2 FQGTGA. J was trimmed by 5 bases and V by 5 bases; bases with no gene match: 13. The full variable domain, its missing parts supplied by reference TRBV7-3 and TRBJ2-3, is GAGVSQTPSNKVTEKGKYVELRCDPISGHTALYWYRQSLGQGPEFLIYFQGTGAADDSGLPNDRFFAVRPEGSVSTLKIQRTERGDSAVYLCASSPVGAGGREDTQYFGPGTRLTVL.

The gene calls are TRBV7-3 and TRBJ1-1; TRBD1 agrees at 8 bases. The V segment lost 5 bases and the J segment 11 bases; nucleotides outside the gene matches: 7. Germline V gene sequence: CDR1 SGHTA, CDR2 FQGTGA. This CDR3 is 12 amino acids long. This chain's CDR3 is CASSHLDRVAFF. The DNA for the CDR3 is TGTGCCAGCAGCCACCTGGACAGGGTGGCTTTCTTT.

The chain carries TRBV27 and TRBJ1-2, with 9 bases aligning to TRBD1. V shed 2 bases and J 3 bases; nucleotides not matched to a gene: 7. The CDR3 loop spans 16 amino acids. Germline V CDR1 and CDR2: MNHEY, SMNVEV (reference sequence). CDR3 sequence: CASSLQGTGFDYGYTF. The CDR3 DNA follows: TGTGCCAGCAGTTTACAGGGGACAGGGTTTGACTATGGCTACACCTTC.

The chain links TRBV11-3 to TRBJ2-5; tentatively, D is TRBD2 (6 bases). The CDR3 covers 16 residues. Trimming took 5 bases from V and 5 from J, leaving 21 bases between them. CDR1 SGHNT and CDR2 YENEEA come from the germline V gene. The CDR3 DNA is TGTGCCAGCAGCCGTACCCAGGCGGGGCCTGGGGAGACCCAGTACTTC. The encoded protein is CASSRTQAGPGETQYF.

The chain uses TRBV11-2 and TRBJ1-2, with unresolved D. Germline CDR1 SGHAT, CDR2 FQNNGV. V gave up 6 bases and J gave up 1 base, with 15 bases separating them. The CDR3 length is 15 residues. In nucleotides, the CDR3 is TGTGCCAGCAGATCCCTCAGATATTTTAACTATGGCTACACCTTC. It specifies CASRSLRYFNYGYTF.

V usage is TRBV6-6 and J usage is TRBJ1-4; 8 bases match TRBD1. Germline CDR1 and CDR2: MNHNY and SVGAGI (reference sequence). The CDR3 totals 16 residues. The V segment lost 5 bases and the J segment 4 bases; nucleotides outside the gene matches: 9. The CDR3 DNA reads TGTGCCAGCAGTCGTTACAGGGGGACCGATAATGAAAAACTGTTTTTT. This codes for CASSRYRGTDNEKLFF.

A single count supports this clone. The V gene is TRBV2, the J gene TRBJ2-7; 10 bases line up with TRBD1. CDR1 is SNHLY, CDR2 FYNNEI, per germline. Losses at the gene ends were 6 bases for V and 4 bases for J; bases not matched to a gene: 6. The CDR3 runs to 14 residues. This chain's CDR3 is CASRGRQGAYEQYF. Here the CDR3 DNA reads TGTGCCAGCAGGGGTAGACAGGGGGCATACGAGCAGTACTTC.

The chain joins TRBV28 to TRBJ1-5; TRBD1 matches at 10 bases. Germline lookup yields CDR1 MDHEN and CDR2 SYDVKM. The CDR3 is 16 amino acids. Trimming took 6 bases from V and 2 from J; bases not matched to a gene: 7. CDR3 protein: CASRPGQGIRNQPQHF. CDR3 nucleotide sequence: TGTGCCAGCAGACCGGGACAGGGGATTCGCAATCAGCCCCAGCATTTT.

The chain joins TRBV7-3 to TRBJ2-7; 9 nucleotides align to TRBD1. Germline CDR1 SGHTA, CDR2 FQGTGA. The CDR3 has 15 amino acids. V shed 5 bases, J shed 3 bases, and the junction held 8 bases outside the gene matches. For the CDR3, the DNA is TGTGCCAGCAGCAGGGGACAGGGAGTAGACTACGAGCAGTACTTC. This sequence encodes CASSRGQGVDYEQYF.

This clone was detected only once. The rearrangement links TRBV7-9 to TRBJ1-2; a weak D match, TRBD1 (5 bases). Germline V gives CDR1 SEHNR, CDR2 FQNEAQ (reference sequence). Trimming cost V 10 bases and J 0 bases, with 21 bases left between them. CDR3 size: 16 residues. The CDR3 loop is CATDPQGKAANYGYTF. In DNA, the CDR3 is TGTGCCACAGATCCTCAGGGAAAGGCGGCTAACTATGGCTACACCTTC.

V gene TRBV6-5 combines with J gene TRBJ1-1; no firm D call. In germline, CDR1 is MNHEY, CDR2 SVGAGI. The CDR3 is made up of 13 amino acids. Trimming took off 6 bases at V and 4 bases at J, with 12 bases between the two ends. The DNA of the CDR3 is TGTGCCAGCAGCCGTCTCTACTTCACTGAAGCTTTCTTT. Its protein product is CASSRLYFTEAFF.

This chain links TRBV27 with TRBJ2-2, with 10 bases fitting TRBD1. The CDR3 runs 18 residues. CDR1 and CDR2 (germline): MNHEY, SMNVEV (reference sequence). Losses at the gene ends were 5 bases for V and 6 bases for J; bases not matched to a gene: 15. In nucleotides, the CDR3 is TGTGCCAGCAGTCAAGTGGGACAGGGGTTATCGGTGCCCGGGGAGCTGTTTTTT. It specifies CASSQVGQGLSVPGELFF.

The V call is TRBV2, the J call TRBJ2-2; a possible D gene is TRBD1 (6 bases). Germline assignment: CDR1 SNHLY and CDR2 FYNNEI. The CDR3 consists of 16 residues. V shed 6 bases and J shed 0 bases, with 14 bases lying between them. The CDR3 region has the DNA TGTGCCAGCAGCCGGACAGACCCAACGAACACCGGGGAGCTGTTTTTT. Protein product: CASSRTDPTNTGELFF.

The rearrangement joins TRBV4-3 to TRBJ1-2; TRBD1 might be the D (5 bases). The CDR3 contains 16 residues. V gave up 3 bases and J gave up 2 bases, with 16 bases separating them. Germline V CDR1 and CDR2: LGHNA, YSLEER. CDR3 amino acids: CASSQVGGSVNYGYTF. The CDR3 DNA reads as TGCGCCAGCAGCCAGGTTGGGGGGTCCGTGAACTATGGCTACACCTTC.

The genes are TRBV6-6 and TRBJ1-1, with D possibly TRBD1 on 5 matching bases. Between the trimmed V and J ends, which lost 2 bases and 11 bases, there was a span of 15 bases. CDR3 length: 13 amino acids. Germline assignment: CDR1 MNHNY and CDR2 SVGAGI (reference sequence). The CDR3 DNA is TGTGCCAGCAGTTACCCGGGACTTGACGTGGCTTTCTTT. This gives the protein CASSYPGLDVAFF.

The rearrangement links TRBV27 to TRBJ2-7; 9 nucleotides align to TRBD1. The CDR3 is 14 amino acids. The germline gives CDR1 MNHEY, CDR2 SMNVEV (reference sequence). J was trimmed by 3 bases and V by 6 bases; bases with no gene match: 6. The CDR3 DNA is TGTGCCAGCAGCCGGGGACAGGGTGGCTACGAGCAGTACTTC. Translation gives CASSRGQGGYEQYF.

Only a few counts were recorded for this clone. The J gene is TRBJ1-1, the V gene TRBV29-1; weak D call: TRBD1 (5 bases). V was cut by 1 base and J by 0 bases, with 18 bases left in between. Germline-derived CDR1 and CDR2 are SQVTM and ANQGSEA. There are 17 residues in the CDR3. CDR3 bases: TGCAGCGTTGAAGGGTTTACCGTGACAGCCATGAACACTGAAGCTTTCTTT. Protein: CSVEGFTVTAMNTEAFF. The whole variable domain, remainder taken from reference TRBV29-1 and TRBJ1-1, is SAVISQKPSRDICQRGTSLTIQCQVDSQVTMMFWYRQQPGQSLTLIATANQGSEATYESGFVIDKFPISRPNLTFSTLTVSNMSPEDSSIYLCSVEGFTVTAMNTEAFFGQGTRLTVV.

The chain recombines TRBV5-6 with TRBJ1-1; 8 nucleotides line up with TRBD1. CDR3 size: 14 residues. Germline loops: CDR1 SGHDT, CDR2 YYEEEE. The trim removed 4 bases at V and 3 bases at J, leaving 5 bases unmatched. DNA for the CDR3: TGTGCCAGCAGCCGGACAGGGATTGACACTGAAGCTTTCTTT. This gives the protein CASSRTGIDTEAFF.

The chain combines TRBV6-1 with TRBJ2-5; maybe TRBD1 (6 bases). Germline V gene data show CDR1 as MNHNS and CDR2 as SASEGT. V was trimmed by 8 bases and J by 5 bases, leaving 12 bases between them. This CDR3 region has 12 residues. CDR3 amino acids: CASQGGRETQYF. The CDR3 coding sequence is TGTGCCAGCCAAGGGGGTCGCGAGACCCAGTACTTC.

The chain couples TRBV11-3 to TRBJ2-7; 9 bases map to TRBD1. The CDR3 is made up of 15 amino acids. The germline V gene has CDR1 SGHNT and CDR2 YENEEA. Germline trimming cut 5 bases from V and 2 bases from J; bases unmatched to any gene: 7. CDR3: CASSRGTGKPYEQYF. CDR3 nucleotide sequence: TGTGCCAGCAGCAGGGGGACAGGGAAACCCTACGAGCAGTACTTC. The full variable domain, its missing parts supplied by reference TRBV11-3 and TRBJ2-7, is EAGVVQSPRYKIIEKKQPVAFWCNPISGHNTLYWYLQNLGQGPELLIRYENEEAVDDSQLPKDRFSAERLKGVDSTLKIQPAELGDSAVYLCASSRGTGKPYEQYFGPGTRLTVT.

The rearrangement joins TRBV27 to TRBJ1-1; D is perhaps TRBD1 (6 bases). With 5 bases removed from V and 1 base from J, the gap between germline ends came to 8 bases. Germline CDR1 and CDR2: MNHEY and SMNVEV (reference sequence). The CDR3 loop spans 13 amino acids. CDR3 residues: CASSKQGNTEAFF. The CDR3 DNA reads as TGTGCCAGCAGTAAACAGGGGAACACTGAAGCTTTCTTT.

The CDR3 DNA reads as TGTGCCATCAGTGAGCCCAAGGTTCAGGGGTTAAAGAGCAATCAGCCCCAGCATTTT. Its translation is CAISEPKVQGLKSNQPQHF. This chain joins TRBV10-3 and TRBJ1-5, with TRBD1 as a possible D gene (6 bases). Germline V lookup: CDR1 ENHRY, CDR2 SYGVKD. The CDR3 has 19 amino acids. V shed 2 bases and J shed 1 base, with 21 bases lying between them.

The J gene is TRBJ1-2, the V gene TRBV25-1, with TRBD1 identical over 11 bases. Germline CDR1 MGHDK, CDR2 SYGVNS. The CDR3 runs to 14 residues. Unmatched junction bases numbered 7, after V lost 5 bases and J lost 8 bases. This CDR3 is CASSSGQGARGYTF. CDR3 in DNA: TGTGCCAGCAGTTCCGGACAGGGGGCGAGGGGCTACACCTTC.